These 21 T cell receptor beta chains were all obtained from the same sample, sequenced in a study of blood T cell repertoires in COVID-19. TCRdb's table, derived via immunoSEQ multiplex PCR, lists solely in-frame clones and lacks some. The sample has roughly 150,000 clones; roughly 87% are singletons. Specimen: peripheral blood. These receptor sequences come from a human donor in a cohort sampled during active COVID-19.

The chain couples TRBV19 to TRBJ1-2, with a possible D match to TRBD1 (6 bases). V was pared by 7 bases and J by 5 bases, with 20 bases between. This CDR3 has 15 residues. The germline gives CDR1 LNHDA, CDR2 SQIVND (reference sequence). CDR3 in DNA: TGTGCCAGTACCGATCATGGCAGGGGTGGATATGGCTACACCTTC. Residues: CASTDHGRGGYGYTF.

The rearrangement uses TRBV2 and TRBJ1-1; TRBD1 matches at 10 bases. Germline V gene data show CDR1 as SNHLY and CDR2 as FYNNEI. The CDR3 totals 15 residues. V was clipped by 4 bases and J by 5 bases; unmatched bases: 7. CDR3 bases: TGTGCCAGCAGTGGGGGACAGGGGCGGGGGACTGAAGCTTTCTTT. It encodes CASSGGQGRGTEAFF. Variable domain in full (rest from reference TRBV2 and TRBJ1-1): EPEVTQTPSHQVTQMGQEVILRCVPISNHLYFYWYRQILGQKVEFLVSFYNNEISEKSEIFDDQFSVERPDGSNFTLKIRSTKLEDSAMYFCASSGGQGRGTEAFFGQGTRLTVV.

The chain recombines TRBV19 with TRBJ1-2; 7 bases are shared with TRBD1. Germline lookup yields CDR1 LNHDA and CDR2 SQIVND (reference sequence). CDR3 length: 15 residues. V shed 5 bases, J shed 4 bases, and the junction held 10 bases outside the gene matches. The CDR3 reads CASSPRQGRVYGYTF. CDR3 DNA sequence: TGTGCCAGTAGTCCTCGACAGGGTAGAGTCTATGGCTACACCTTC.

The V call is TRBV19, the J call TRBJ2-4; D not resolved. The CDR3 has 17 residues. Germline CDR1 reads LNHDA; CDR2 reads SQIVND (reference sequence). With 1 base removed from V and 1 base from J, the gap between germline ends came to 14 bases. For the CDR3, the DNA is TGTGCCAGTAGTATAGGGCCCCCAGGATCGGCCAAAAACATTCAGTACTTC. Translation gives CASSIGPPGSAKNIQYF.

The V call is TRBV28, the J call TRBJ1-5; 7 bases agree with TRBD1. This CDR3 comprises 16 residues. CDR1 is MDHEN, CDR2 SYDVKM, per germline. Unmatched junction bases numbered 8, after V lost 4 bases and J lost 2 bases. The chain's CDR3 is CASSYTRGLGNQPQHF. Written as DNA, the CDR3 is TGTGCCAGCAGTTACACAAGGGGGCTGGGCAATCAGCCCCAGCATTTT.

This rearrangement joins TRBV9 to TRBJ1-5; D uncertain. Looked up from germline, CDR1 is SGDLS and CDR2 is YYNGEE. V lost 4 bases to trimming and J lost 3 bases, with 11 bases between them. The CDR3 runs to 14 residues. The CDR3 bases are TGTGCCAGCAGCACAACAGATAACAATCAGCCCCAGCATTTT. This gives the protein CASSTTDNNQPQHF.

V gene TRBV2 combines with J gene TRBJ2-3; 10 nucleotides match TRBD1. With V trimmed by 4 bases and J by 5 bases, 6 bases remained unmatched. The CDR3 contains 15 residues. Germline values: CDR1 SNHLY, CDR2 FYNNEI. CDR3 nucleotides: TGTGCCAGCAGTGTCAGGGACAGGGGTATAGATACGCAGTATTTT. Its protein is CASSVRDRGIDTQYF.

The genes are TRBV24-1 and TRBJ2-1, with 10 nucleotides matching TRBD1. The germline V gene encodes CDR1 KGHDR and CDR2 SFDVKD. With V trimmed by 4 bases and J by 3 bases, 8 bases remained unmatched. This CDR3 contains 17 residues. CDR3 sequence (DNA): TGTGCCACCAGTGACCCCGGGACAGGGGACCGCTACAATGAGCAGTTCTTC. Its protein is CATSDPGTGDRYNEQFF.

The chain carries TRBV5-1 and TRBJ2-1, with 12 bases fitting TRBD2. V was clipped by 4 bases and J by 10 bases; unmatched bases: 9. The CDR3 sequence is 15 residues long. In germline, CDR1 is SGHRS, CDR2 YFSETQ. CDR3: CASSNGLAGLREQFF. The CDR3 DNA is TGCGCCAGCAGCAACGGACTAGCGGGACTTAGAGAGCAGTTCTTC.

This chain connects TRBV9 to TRBJ2-1; no clear D gene. CDR1 is SGDLS and CDR2 is YYNGEE in the germline V gene. Trimming stripped 0 bases from V and 7 bases from J, with 8 bases between. The CDR3 has 13 residues. The CDR3: CASSVGGGNEQFF. CDR3 DNA sequence: TGTGCCAGCAGCGTAGGAGGCGGAAATGAGCAGTTCTTC.

The V gene is TRBV18, the J gene TRBJ1-5, with D possibly TRBD1 on 5 matching bases. In germline, CDR1 is KGHSH, CDR2 LQKENI. Trimming removed 3 bases from V and 7 bases from J, with 19 bases in between. This CDR3 comprises 16 residues. CDR3 region: CASSPGGTARGQPQHF. Here the CDR3 DNA reads TGTGCCAGCTCACCCGGTGGCACAGCCCGGGGGCAGCCCCAGCATTTT.

The V gene is TRBV28, the J gene TRBJ1-2, with 7 nucleotides matching TRBD1. Germline V CDR1 and CDR2: MDHEN, SYDVKM. The CDR3 runs to 18 residues. V was pared by 6 bases and J by 2 bases, with 18 bases of the junction left unmatched. The CDR3 coding sequence is TGTGCCAGCAGGCCAGCCGGGACAGTTAGTCTTGGAAACTATGGCTACACCTTC. Its protein product is CASRPAGTVSLGNYGYTF.

This chain joins TRBV28 and TRBJ2-1; 7 bases agree with TRBD1. The ends lost 5 bases at V and 7 bases at J; junction bases unmatched: 5. Germline V lookup: CDR1 MDHEN, CDR2 SYDVKM. There are 13 residues in the CDR3. The CDR3 sequence: CASSPTGINEQFF. The CDR3 nucleotides are TGTGCCAGCAGTCCGACAGGGATTAATGAGCAGTTCTTC.

V gene TRBV7-2 combines with J gene TRBJ2-5; tentative D call: TRBD2 (5 bases). CDR3 length: 16 residues. The V end was cut by 5 bases, the J end by 4 bases, with 20 bases between. In germline, CDR1 is SGHTA, CDR2 FQGNSA. As DNA, the CDR3 is TGTGCCAGCAGCCCCCTGAGTCCGGGGATGGGAGAGACCCAGTACTTC. It translates to CASSPLSPGMGETQYF.

This clone was counted a few times. This rearrangement joins TRBV19 to TRBJ1-2; 8 bases map to TRBD1. Germline loops: CDR1 LNHDA, CDR2 SQIVND (reference sequence). The CDR3 contains 14 residues. Germline trimming cut 6 bases from V and 5 bases from J; bases unmatched to any gene: 8. The CDR3 here is CASSTGQGWYGYTF. The CDR3 DNA follows: TGTGCCAGTAGCACCGGACAGGGATGGTATGGCTACACCTTC.

This chain joins TRBV4-3 and TRBJ2-1; the match to TRBD2 covers 7 bases. The V gene's germline CDR1 is LGHNA and CDR2 YSLEER. The V gene end was trimmed by 2 bases and the J gene end by 3 bases; junction bases not matched to a gene: 4. The CDR3 contains 15 residues. DNA for the CDR3: TGCGCCAGCAGCCAAAGTACTAGCGACTACAATGAGCAGTTCTTC. It encodes CASSQSTSDYNEQFF.

J is TRBJ2-7 and V is TRBV11-3; 7 bases match TRBD1. This CDR3 comprises 15 residues. Trimming took 1 base from V and 2 from J; bases not matched to a gene: 5. Germline assignment: CDR1 SGHNT and CDR2 YENEEA. CDR3 loop: CASSLGDRTTYEQYF. The CDR3 nucleotides are TGTGCCAGCAGCTTAGGGGACAGAACAACCTACGAGCAGTACTTC.

This chain joins TRBV28 and TRBJ2-4; 8 bases match TRBD1. Trimming cost V 3 bases and J 1 base; bases outside gene matches: 17. Germline-derived CDR1 and CDR2 are MDHEN and SYDVKM. The CDR3 length is 20 residues. The CDR3 loop reads CASSLLGTGRLGIAKNIQYF. Here the CDR3 DNA reads TGTGCCAGCAGTTTGCTCGGGACAGGACGCCTCGGAATCGCCAAAAACATTCAGTACTTC.

The J gene is TRBJ2-7, the V gene TRBV6-5, with D hard to call. Germline CDR1 reads MNHEY; CDR2 reads SVGAGI. This CDR3 is built from 13 residues. V dropped 4 bases and J dropped 6 bases, with 13 bases sitting between them. Written as DNA, the CDR3 is TGTGCCAGCAGTTCCTCGACCGGCGGCGAGCAGTACTTC. Translating it yields CASSSSTGGEQYF.

The rearrangement links TRBV6-2 or TRBV6-3 to TRBJ2-2; D unresolved. V shed 2 bases and J shed 0 bases, with 22 bases lying between them. In germline, CDR1 is MNHEY, CDR2 SVGEGT. This CDR3 comprises 20 residues. This CDR3 reads CASSYPLPAAAGSNTGELFF. CDR3 coding DNA: TGTGCCAGCAGTTACCCCCTGCCTGCGGCGGCCGGTTCGAACACCGGGGAGCTGTTTTTT.

The V and J genes are TRBV24-1 and TRBJ2-1, with 9 bases matching TRBD2. Losses at the gene ends were 5 bases for V and 6 bases for J; bases not matched to a gene: 7. The CDR3 extends over 15 amino acids. Per germline, CDR1 KGHDR and CDR2 SFDVKD. The CDR3 here is CATSGGTSIVNEQFF. The CDR3, as DNA: TGTGCCACCAGTGGGGGGACTAGCATAGTCAATGAGCAGTTCTTC.